This is a list of T cell receptor beta chains from one sample in a study of Ad26.COV2.S vaccination and SARS-CoV-2 variants. TCRdb's table, derived via immunoSEQ multiplex PCR, lists solely in-frame clones and lacks some. The data show more than 300,000 clones, with about 82% seen just once and approximately 2.2% held by the top ten. Sequenced here: peripheral blood, sampled in a trial of Ad26.COV2.S vaccine versus placebo. Receptor source: a person between 18 and 59 years old who received the Ad26.COV2.S COVID-19 vaccine or a placebo. The CDR3 runs from the conserved cysteine through the conserved F or W. D genes are given only for firm matches. A clone size is listed for some rows: how often the clone was seen (once, few, many), or a class if it is expanded.

J gene | V gene | D gene | clone size | CDR3 DNA | CDR3 protein
TRBJ1-2 | TRBV19 | . | . | TGTGCCAGTAGTGGCGGAGTCAGAGACTATGGCTACACCTTC | CASSGGVRDYGYTF
TRBJ2-7 | TRBV2 | TRBD2 | . | TGTGCCAGCAGCCCCTCTAGCGGGGGACCCTACGAGCAGTACTTC | CASSPSSGGPYEQYF
TRBJ2-3 | TRBV28 | . | . | TGTGCCAGCAGTTCGCCCCCTGTTCCAGATACGCAGTATTTT | CASSSPPVPDTQYF
TRBJ1-6 | TRBV27 | . | . | TGTGCCAGCGGGAACCATTCACCCCTCCACTTT | CASGNHSPLHF
TRBJ2-7 | TRBV27 | . | few | TGTGCCAGCAGTTTAGCGGGGTACGAGCAGTACTTC | CASSLAGYEQYF
TRBJ2-3 | TRBV6-5 | TRBD2 | . | TGTGCCAGCAGTTACGAGTCGGGGGGGAAAGATACGCAGTATTTT | CASSYESGGKDTQYF
TRBJ1-5 | TRBV12-5 | . | few | TGTGCTAGTGGCCCCAGTGGGCGTTATCAGCCCCAGCATTTT | CASGPSGRYQPQHF
TRBJ1-2 | TRBV27 | TRBD1 | . | TGTGCCAGCAGTCCCCAGGGACAGGGGGGCTATGGCTACACCTTC | CASSPQGQGGYGYTF
TRBJ1-2 | TRBV7-9 | TRBD1 | . | TGTGCCAGCAGCGATTTGGGACAGGGAGTCCCCTATGGCTACACCTTC | CASSDLGQGVPYGYTF
TRBJ2-5 | TRBV5-1 | TRBD1 | . | TGCGCCAGCAGCTCTCCGGGACAGGGAAAAGAGACCCAGTACTTC | CASSSPGQGKETQYF
TRBJ1-2 | TRBV5-1 | TRBD1 | . | TGCGCCAGCAGCCTGGGGACAGGACTTGGAGGCTACACCTTC | CASSLGTGLGGYTF
TRBJ2-3 | TRBV11-3 | . | . | TGTGCCAGCACCCCCAGAGAAGATACGCAGTATTTT | CASTPREDTQYF
TRBJ1-4 | TRBV18 | . | . | TGTGCCAGCTCACCGCGGGGGGGAGCAACTAATGAAAAACTGTTTTTT | CASSPRGGATNEKLFF
TRBJ2-5 | TRBV5-1 | TRBD2 | . | TGCGCCAGCAGCTTCACTAGCGGGCAGCAAGAGACCCAGTACTTC | CASSFTSGQQETQYF
TRBJ1-4 | TRBV11-2 | TRBD1 | . | TGTGCCACCAAAGACAGGGGGCGGACTAATGAAAAACTGTTTTTT | CATKDRGRTNEKLFF
TRBJ1-1 | TRBV11-2 | TRBD1 | . | TGTGCCAGCAGCCCTCGACAGGGAGGTATTGCAGCTTTCTTT | CASSPRQGGIAAFF
TRBJ2-1 | TRBV7-3 | . | . | TGTGCCAGCAGCTTGACAGTAAACAATGAGCAGTTCTTC | CASSLTVNNEQFF
TRBJ1-6 | TRBV10-1 | . | few | TGCGCCAGCAGTTCCGGGACATCGGGATCACCCCTCCACTTT | CASSSGTSGSPLHF
TRBJ1-5 | TRBV6-5 | . | . | TGTGCCAGCAAAACAGGAGATAGCAATCAGCCCCAGCATTTT | CASKTGDSNQPQHF
TRBJ1-3 | TRBV18 | . | . | TGTGCCAGCTCAACAGGAGTCTCTGGAAACACCATATATTTT | CASSTGVSGNTIYF
TRBJ2-5 | TRBV7-9 | TRBD2 | . | TGTGCCAGCAGCTTGGCTAGCGGGGGCTCGACCCAGTACTTC | CASSLASGGSTQYF
TRBJ2-1 | TRBV7-3 | TRBD2 | . | TGTGCCAGCAGCGGGACTGGGGGAGGGTCCAATGAGCAGTTCTTC | CASSGTGGGSNEQFF
TRBJ2-7 | TRBV20-1 | . | . | TGCAGTGCTAGTAAAGACCCGAACGAGCAGTACTTC | CSASKDPNEQYF
TRBJ2-3 | TRBV7-2 | . | . | TGTGCCAGCAGCCCCTTCGGGTATAGCACAGATACGCAGTATTTT | CASSPFGYSTDTQYF
TRBJ2-7 | TRBV4-2 | TRBD2 | . | TGTGCCAGCAGACGACTAGCGGGGGATTACGAGCAGTACTTC | CASRRLAGDYEQYF
TRBJ1-1 | TRBV7-9 | TRBD1 | many | TGTGCCAGCAACAAGGGACAGGGGAACACTGAAGCTTTCTTT | CASNKGQGNTEAFF
TRBJ1-2 | TRBV15 | . | . | TGTGCCACCAGCAGAGAAGTGACAAAGGGCTACACCTTC | CATSREVTKGYTF
TRBJ1-3 | TRBV3-1/TRBV3-2 | . | . | TGTGCCAGCAGCCACCAAACAGGGTTCGGAAACACCATATATTTT | CASSHQTGFGNTIYF
TRBJ2-5 | TRBV12-3/TRBV12-4 | TRBD2 | . | TGTGCCAGCAGTTCCGGGACTAGACAGACCCAGTACTTC | CASSSGTRQTQYF
TRBJ2-2 | TRBV5-1 | TRBD1 | . | TGCGCCAGCAGCCAGGGACAGGGGGGAACCGGGGAGCTGTTTTTT | CASSQGQGGTGELFF
TRBJ1-4 | TRBV7-8 | . | . | TGTGCCAGCAGCTTAGTGACCGGGCCGCGAGATGAAAAACTGTTTTTT | CASSLVTGPRDEKLFF
TRBJ2-1 | TRBV19 | TRBD2 | . | TGTGCCAGTAGTCAGGCGGGGGGGCCCAATGAGCAGTTCTTC | CASSQAGGPNEQFF
TRBJ2-7 | TRBV7-9 | . | . | TGTGCCAGCAGCTCAAAAAGTCAGGGGACAAAGCAGTACTTC | CASSSKSQGTKQYF
TRBJ2-7 | TRBV11-2 | . | . | TGTGCCAGCAGCCCCCAGGTCGAGCAGTACTTC | CASSPQVEQYF
TRBJ1-6 | TRBV4-2 | TRBD1 | . | TGTGCCAGCAGCCAAGAATTGTTGGCGCCGGGACAGAGTAATTCACCCCTCCACTTT | CASSQELLAPGQSNSPLHF
TRBJ1-5 | TRBV19 | TRBD1 | . | TGTGCCAGTAGCAGACAGGGTCATCAGCCCCAGCATTTT | CASSRQGHQPQHF
TRBJ1-4 | TRBV4-1 | . | . | TGCGCCAGCAGCCAAGATCTTGGGGGAGGCGGTGAAAAACTGTTTTTT | CASSQDLGGGGEKLFF
TRBJ2-7 | TRBV6-6 | . | . | TGTGCCAGCAGTTACTCTAGGGAAAGCTACGAGCAGTACTTC | CASSYSRESYEQYF
TRBJ2-7 | TRBV6-5 | . | . | TGTGCCAGCAGCGCTTTGACAGGGAGGATCCACGAGCAGTACTTC | CASSALTGRIHEQYF
TRBJ1-2 | TRBV30 | . | once | TGTGCCTGTAAACAAGGAAACTATGGCTACACCTTC | CACKQGNYGYTF
TRBJ2-7 | TRBV11-3 | . | . | TGTGCCAGCAGCTTACCCAGCGGTGAGCAGTACTTC | CASSLPSGEQYF
TRBJ1-6 | TRBV21-1 | . | . | TGTGTCAGCAGCGAGGGACAGAATTCCTATAATTCACCCCTCCACTTT | CVSSEGQNSYNSPLHF
TRBJ1-3 | TRBV13 | . | . | TGTGCCAGCAAAAACCTCGGGGGGGCTTCGGGAAACACCATATATTTT | CASKNLGGASGNTIYF
TRBJ2-1 | TRBV9 | TRBD2 | . | TGTGCCAGCAGCGCCCCCGCGGGGGATAATGAGCAGTTCTTC | CASSAPAGDNEQFF
TRBJ1-5 | TRBV28 | . | . | TGTGCCAGCAGCCTACGACAGCTCAATCAGCCCCAGCATTTT | CASSLRQLNQPQHF
TRBJ1-3 | TRBV6-5 | TRBD1 | . | TGTGCCAGCAGCCCGACAGGCCATGGACAGGGCCCCATATATTTT | CASSPTGHGQGPIYF
TRBJ1-4 | TRBV6-1 | . | . | TGTGCCAGCAGTGAATCGCAGGGGATTAATGAAAAACTGTTTTTT | CASSESQGINEKLFF
TRBJ1-1 | TRBV4-2 | . | once | TGTGCCAGCAGCCAAGGTCAGGCGGACACTGAAGCTTTCTTT | CASSQGQADTEAFF
TRBJ2-7 | TRBV18 | . | . | TGTGCCAGCTCACCGTCACAGGGTGTCTACGAGCAGTACTTC | CASSPSQGVYEQYF
TRBJ2-1 | TRBV9 | TRBD1 | few | TGTGCCAGCAGCGTAGGACAGGGGGCTTACAATGAGCAGTTCTTC | CASSVGQGAYNEQFF
TRBJ1-2 | TRBV7-2 | TRBD1 | . | TGTGCCAGCAGCTTAGAGAAGGGACAGGGATATGGCTACACCTTC | CASSLEKGQGYGYTF
TRBJ1-3 | TRBV6-6 | . | . | TGTGCCAGCAGTTCCAATGCTGGAAACACCATATATTTT | CASSSNAGNTIYF
TRBJ2-7 | TRBV4-1 | TRBD2 | few | TGCGCCAGCAGTCCTGGGTTAGCGGGTCCGCGAAGGTACGAGCAGTACTTC | CASSPGLAGPRRYEQYF
TRBJ1-5 | TRBV6-5 | . | . | TGTGCCAGCAGTTACTCGCGAGGTCAGCCCCAGCATTTT | CASSYSRGQPQHF